These T cell receptor beta chains were read from a single sample in a study of blood T cell repertoires in COVID-19. Clones were sequenced by immunoSEQ multiplex PCR, and TCRdb holds only the in-frame ones, with some missing. This table holds some 50,000 clones, around 88% found once. The sequenced sample was peripheral blood. Source of these receptors: a woman over 75 with acute or convalescent COVID-19. Both conserved end residues are part of each CDR3. A D gene is named only where the DNA matches it firmly. Not every row has a clone size; where given, it reads once, few, many or a size class.

j_call,d_call,v_call,clone_size,cdr3_aa,cdr3_nt
TRBJ2-1,TRBD2,TRBV2,NA,CAGEETSGLNEQFF,TGTGCCGGGGAGGAGACTAGCGGATTAAATGAGCAGTTCTTC
TRBJ1-2,NA,TRBV28,NA,CASSFEGESYGYTF,TGTGCCAGCAGTTTCGAGGGGGAAAGCTATGGCTACACCTTC
TRBJ1-2,TRBD1,TRBV27,NA,CASRATGGEGGYTF,TGTGCCAGCAGGGCGACAGGGGGCGAGGGTGGCTACACCTTC
TRBJ1-1,NA,TRBV7-8,NA,CASSTTELNTEAFF,TGTGCCAGCAGCACTACGGAGCTGAACACTGAAGCTTTCTTT
TRBJ2-5,TRBD2,TRBV18,NA,CASSPNGGAETQYF,TGTGCCAGCTCACCAAACGGGGGGGCCGAGACCCAGTACTTC
TRBJ1-1,TRBD1,TRBV6-5,NA,CASTRQGKNTEAFF,TGTGCCAGCACGCGACAGGGAAAGAACACTGAAGCTTTCTTT
TRBJ1-1,NA,TRBV7-9,NA,CASSFSQSTEAFF,TGTGCCAGCAGCTTTTCCCAGTCCACTGAAGCTTTCTTT
TRBJ1-4,NA,TRBV5-1,NA,CASSLVGGETEKLFF,TGCGCCAGCAGCTTGGTTGGCGGGGAAACCGAAAAACTGTTTTTT
TRBJ1-1,TRBD1,TRBV6-5,NA,CASSKGQGRSTEAFF,TGTGCCAGCAGCAAGGGACAGGGGAGAAGCACTGAAGCTTTCTTT
TRBJ1-1,NA,TRBV6-4,NA,CASRGGLPIAEAFF,TGTGCCAGCAGGGGGGGACTCCCGATCGCTGAAGCTTTCTTT
TRBJ1-1,TRBD1,TRBV5-1,once,CASSVGQELRGTEAFF,TGCGCCAGCAGCGTGGGACAGGAGCTCCGTGGGACTGAAGCTTTCTTT
TRBJ2-3,NA,TRBV6-2/TRBV6-3,NA,CASSLGDTQYF,TGTGCCAGCAGTTTGGGCGATACGCAGTATTTT
TRBJ2-5,TRBD2,TRBV4-1,NA,CASSQVSSGGGETQYF,TGCGCCAGCAGCCAAGTGTCTAGCGGGGGGGGAGAGACCCAGTACTTC
TRBJ1-4,TRBD1,TRBV19,NA,CASRPGQRREKLFF,TGTGCCAGTAGGCCGGGACAGAGGAGGGAAAAACTGTTTTTT
TRBJ1-5,NA,TRBV27,few,CASSFGRGKDQPQHF,TGTGCCAGCAGTTTCGGCAGGGGTAAGGATCAGCCCCAGCATTTT
TRBJ2-3,NA,TRBV7-9,NA,CASSIRKGVPTDTQYF,TGTGCCAGCAGCATCCGAAAGGGGGTACCCACAGATACGCAGTATTTT
TRBJ1-1,NA,TRBV30,NA,CAWSVPRGVEAFF,TGTGCCTGGAGTGTACCCCGGGGGGTTGAAGCTTTCTTT
TRBJ2-1,NA,TRBV5-1,NA,CASSLIEGTRYNEQFF,TGCGCCAGCAGCTTGATTGAGGGGACACGGTACAATGAGCAGTTCTTC
TRBJ2-7,NA,TRBV7-2,NA,CASSFSSEQYF,TGTGCCAGCAGCTTTAGCTCCGAGCAGTACTTC
TRBJ2-1,NA,TRBV9,NA,CASSVRDISYNEQFF,TGTGCCAGCAGCGTCCGCGATATCTCCTACAATGAGCAGTTCTTC
TRBJ2-6,NA,TRBV7-9,NA,CASSLGAAGANVLTF,TGTGCCAGCAGCTTAGGAGCCGCCGGGGCCAACGTCCTGACTTTC
TRBJ1-4,NA,TRBV6-5,few,CASSSGGEKLFF,TGTGCCAGCAGTTCGGGAGGTGAAAAACTGTTTTTT
TRBJ2-1,NA,TRBV11-1,NA,CASSLERTSSYNEQFF,TGTGCCAGCAGCTTGGAGCGGACCAGCTCCTACAATGAGCAGTTCTTC
TRBJ1-1,NA,TRBV27,NA,CASSLWQNTEAFF,TGTGCCAGCAGTTTATGGCAGAACACTGAAGCTTTCTTT
TRBJ1-5,NA,TRBV30,NA,CAWSGGVTNQPQHF,TGTGCCTGGAGTGGGGGGGTCACCAATCAGCCCCAGCATTTT
TRBJ1-1,NA,TRBV7-9,NA,CASSSGFALNTEAFF,TGTGCCAGCAGCTCGGGGTTCGCTCTGAACACTGAAGCTTTCTTT
TRBJ1-4,NA,TRBV15,NA,CATSSQVPTNEKLFF,TGTGCCACCAGCAGCCAGGTTCCAACTAATGAAAAACTGTTTTTT
TRBJ2-7,TRBD1,TRBV27,NA,CASSLSYLGTGSKGGYEQYF,TGTGCCAGCAGTTTATCTTATCTAGGGACAGGAAGTAAGGGGGGCTACGAGCAGTACTTC
TRBJ2-4,TRBD1,TRBV6-2/TRBV6-3,NA,CASSYGTGVNIQYF,TGTGCCAGCAGTTACGGGACAGGGGTGAACATTCAGTACTTC